This T cell receptor beta chain stems from a study of CD8+ T cells in alopecia areata. In each case, RNA was isolated and then reverse transcribed into cDNA as the sequencing template. Repertoires were generated with immunoSEQ multiplex PCR, while TCRdb's copy carries only in-frame clones and drops some. The sample has over 250,000 clones, none seen only once. This clone was counted only a few times. Gene names denote mouse genes. A panel of CD4, CD8alpha, NKG2D, NKG2ACE and other markers served to sort pooled cutaneous lymph node cells. This receptor was taken from a C3H/HeJ mouse with alopecia areata. MHC haplotype: H2-k. The sample consisted of CD4+ T cells sorted from a lymph node.

The CDR3 bases that were read are TGTGCCAGCAGTGATATAAGGACTGGGGGATAT. Translating gives CASSDIRTGGY. The whole CDR3 sequence reads CASSDIRTGGYEQYF. The rearrangement links TRBV13-1 to TRBJ2-7, with 10 nucleotides matching TRBD2. With the read ending 4 residues before the CDR3 end, the germline J gene is used to fill in that end. The CDR3 runs to 15 residues. From germline, CDR1 is NSHNY and CDR2 SYGAGN.